This T cell receptor beta chain came from a study of blood T cell repertoires in COVID-19. On the study more broadly: Sample material is recorded as cDNA or gDNA derived from T cells, B-cell-depleted T cells, or PBMCs.

Study processing details: Estimation of nucleated cell counts was performed using reference gene primer amplification. Clones were read by immunoSEQ multiplex PCR, and TCRdb kept only the in-frame ones, dropping some. D and trimming come from the DNA, and the V and J calls and clone size come from that table. The sample consists of 150,000 or so clones, 90% of them appearing once. The CDR3 is 18 residues long. V dropped 7 bases and J dropped 1; count of bases not matched to a gene: 12. From germline, CDR1 is MNHEY and CDR2 SVGEGT. The genes are TRBV6-2 or TRBV6-3 and TRBJ2-6; 8 bases line up with TRBD2. The clonotype was recovered from a man aged 45-65 years with acute or convalescent COVID-19. Sequencing input: peripheral blood. CDR3 sequence (DNA): TGTGCCAGCATCCCCGGGGGGGGGTTAATTTCTGGGGCCAACGTCCTGACTTTC. It encodes CASIPGGGLISGANVLTF.